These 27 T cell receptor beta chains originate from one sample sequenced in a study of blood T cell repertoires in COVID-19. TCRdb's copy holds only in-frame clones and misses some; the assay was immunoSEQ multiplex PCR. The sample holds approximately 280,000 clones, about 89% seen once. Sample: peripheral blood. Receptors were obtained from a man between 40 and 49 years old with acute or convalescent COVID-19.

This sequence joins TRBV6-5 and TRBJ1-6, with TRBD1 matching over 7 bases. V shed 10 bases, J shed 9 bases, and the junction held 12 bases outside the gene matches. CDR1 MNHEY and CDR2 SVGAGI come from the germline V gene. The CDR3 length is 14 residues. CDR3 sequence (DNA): TGTGCCACCCGACAGGGTGTTTCAGCTTCACCCCTCCACTTT. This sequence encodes CATRQGVSASPLHF.

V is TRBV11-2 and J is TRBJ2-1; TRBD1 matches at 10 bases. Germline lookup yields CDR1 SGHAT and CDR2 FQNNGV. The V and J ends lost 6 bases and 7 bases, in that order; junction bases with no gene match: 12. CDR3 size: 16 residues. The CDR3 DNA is TGTGCCAGCAGTTTTACCGGGACAGGGGCGGGGAATGAGCAGTTCTTC. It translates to CASSFTGTGAGNEQFF. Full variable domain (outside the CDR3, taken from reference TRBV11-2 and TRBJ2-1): EAGVAQSPRYKIIEKRQSVAFWCNPISGHATLYWYQQILGQGPKLLIQFQNNGVVDDSQLPKDRFSAERLKGVDSTLKIQPAKLEDSAVYLCASSFTGTGAGNEQFFGPGTRLTVL.

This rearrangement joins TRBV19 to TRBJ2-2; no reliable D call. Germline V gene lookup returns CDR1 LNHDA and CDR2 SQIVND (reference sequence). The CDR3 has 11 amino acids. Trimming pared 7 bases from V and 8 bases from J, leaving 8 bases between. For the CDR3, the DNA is TGTGCCAGTAATCAGGTTGGGGAGCTGTTTTTT. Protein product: CASNQVGELFF.

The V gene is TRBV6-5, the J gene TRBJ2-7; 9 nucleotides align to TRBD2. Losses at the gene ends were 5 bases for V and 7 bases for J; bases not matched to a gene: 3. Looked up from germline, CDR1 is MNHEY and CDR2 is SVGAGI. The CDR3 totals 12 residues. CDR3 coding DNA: TGTGCCAGCAGTCACGCGGGAGGGGAGCAGTACTTC. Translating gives CASSHAGGEQYF.

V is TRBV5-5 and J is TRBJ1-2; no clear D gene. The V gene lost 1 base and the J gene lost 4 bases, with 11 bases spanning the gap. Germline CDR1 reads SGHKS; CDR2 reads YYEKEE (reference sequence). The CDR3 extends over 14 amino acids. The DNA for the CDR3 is TGTGCCAGCAGCTTGATCGTGTCAGGCTATGGCTACACCTTC. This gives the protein CASSLIVSGYGYTF.

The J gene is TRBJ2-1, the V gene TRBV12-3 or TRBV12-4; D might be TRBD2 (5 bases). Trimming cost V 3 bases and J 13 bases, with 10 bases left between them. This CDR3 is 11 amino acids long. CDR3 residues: CASSFIGLQFF. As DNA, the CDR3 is TGTGCCAGCAGTTTTATCGGACTTCAGTTCTTC.

CDR3: CASTGRREGDNEQFF. In DNA, the CDR3 is TGTGCCAGTACCGGGAGGAGGGAAGGAGACAATGAGCAGTTCTTC. The chain joins TRBV13 to TRBJ2-1; 7 positions match TRBD2. The V gene's germline CDR1 is PRHDT and CDR2 FYEKMQ (reference sequence). The CDR3 is 15 residues long. Trimming cost V 9 bases and J 5 bases; bases outside gene matches: 13.

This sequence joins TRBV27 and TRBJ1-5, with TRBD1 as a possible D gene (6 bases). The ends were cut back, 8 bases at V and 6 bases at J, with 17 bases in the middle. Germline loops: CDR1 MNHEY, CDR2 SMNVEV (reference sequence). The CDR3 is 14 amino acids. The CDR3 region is CASGVGGAGQPQHF. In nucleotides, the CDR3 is TGTGCCAGCGGGGTAGGGGGGGCAGGTCAGCCCCAGCATTTT.

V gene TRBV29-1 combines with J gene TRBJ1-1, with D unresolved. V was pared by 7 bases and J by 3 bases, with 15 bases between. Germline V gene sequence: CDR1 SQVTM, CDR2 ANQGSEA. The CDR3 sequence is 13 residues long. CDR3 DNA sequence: TGCAGCGCCCATAAGCGGATGGACACTGAAGCTTTCTTT. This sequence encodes CSAHKRMDTEAFF.

In nucleotides, the CDR3 is TGTGCTAGTAGGAGGGGCGCCTCCTACAATGAGCAGTTCTTC. Translated: CASRRGASYNEQFF. The chain uses TRBV12-5 and TRBJ2-1, with D perhaps matching TRBD2 (6 bases). Germline CDR1 reads LGHNT; CDR2 reads FRNRAP. The CDR3 is 14 amino acids. V gave up 8 bases and J gave up 0 bases, with 11 bases separating them.

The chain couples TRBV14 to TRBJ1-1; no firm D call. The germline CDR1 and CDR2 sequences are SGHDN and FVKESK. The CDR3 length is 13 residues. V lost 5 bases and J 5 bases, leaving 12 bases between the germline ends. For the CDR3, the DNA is TGTGCCAGCAGCTTTCATGAGACTACTGAAGCTTTCTTT. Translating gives CASSFHETTEAFF. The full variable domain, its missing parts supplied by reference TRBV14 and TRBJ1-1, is EAGVTQFPSHSVIEKGQTVTLRCDPISGHDNLYWYRRVMGKEIKFLLHFVKESKQDESGMPNNRFLAERTGGTYSTLKVQPAELEDSGVYFCASSFHETTEAFFGQGTRLTVV.

The CDR3 here is CASTVGSSYNSPLHF. CDR3 DNA: TGTGCCAGCACCGTCGGGAGCTCCTATAATTCACCCCTCCACTTT. The V call is TRBV28, the J call TRBJ1-6; D ambiguous. CDR1 MDHEN and CDR2 SYDVKM come from the germline V gene. Trimming shortened V by 7 bases and J by 0 bases, and 10 bases separated the two germline ends. This CDR3 region has 15 residues.

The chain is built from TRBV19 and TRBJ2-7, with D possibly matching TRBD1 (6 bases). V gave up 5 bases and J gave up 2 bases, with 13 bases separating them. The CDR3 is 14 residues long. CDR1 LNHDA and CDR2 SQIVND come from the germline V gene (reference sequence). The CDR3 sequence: CASSPVWDTYEQYF. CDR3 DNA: TGTGCCAGTAGTCCCGTTTGGGACACCTACGAGCAGTACTTC.

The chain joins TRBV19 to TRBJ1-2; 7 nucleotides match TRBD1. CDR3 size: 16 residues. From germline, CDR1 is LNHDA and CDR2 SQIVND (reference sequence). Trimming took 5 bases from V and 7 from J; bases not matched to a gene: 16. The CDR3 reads CASSAHRGLGERGYTF. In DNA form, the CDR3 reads TGTGCCAGTAGTGCCCACAGGGGTCTAGGTGAGCGTGGCTACACCTTC. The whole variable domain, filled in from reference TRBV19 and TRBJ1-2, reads DGGITQSPKYLFRKEGQNVTLSCEQNLNHDAMYWYRQDPGQGLRLIYYSQIVNDFQKGDIAEGYSVSREKKESFPLTVTSAQKNPTAFYLCASSAHRGLGERGYTFGSGTRLTVV.

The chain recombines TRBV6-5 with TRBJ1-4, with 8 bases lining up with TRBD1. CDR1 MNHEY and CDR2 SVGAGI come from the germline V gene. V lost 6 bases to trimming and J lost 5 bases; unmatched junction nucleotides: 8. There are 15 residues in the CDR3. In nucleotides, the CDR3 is TGTGCCAGCAGGGACAGGGAAAATTACAATGAAAAACTGTTTTTT. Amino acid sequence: CASRDRENYNEKLFF.

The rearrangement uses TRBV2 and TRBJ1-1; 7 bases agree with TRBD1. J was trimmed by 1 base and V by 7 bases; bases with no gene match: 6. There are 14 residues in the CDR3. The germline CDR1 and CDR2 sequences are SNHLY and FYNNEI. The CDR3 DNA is TGTGCCAGCACTCGGACAGGAAAGAACACTGAAGCTTTCTTT. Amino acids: CASTRTGKNTEAFF.

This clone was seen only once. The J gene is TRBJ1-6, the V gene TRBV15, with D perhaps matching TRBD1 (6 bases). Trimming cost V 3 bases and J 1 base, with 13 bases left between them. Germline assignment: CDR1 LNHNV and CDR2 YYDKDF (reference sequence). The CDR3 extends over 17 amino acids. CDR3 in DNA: TGTGCCACCAGCAGCGTCCCGCAGGGGTCCTATAATTCACCCCTCCACTTT. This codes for CATSSVPQGSYNSPLHF.

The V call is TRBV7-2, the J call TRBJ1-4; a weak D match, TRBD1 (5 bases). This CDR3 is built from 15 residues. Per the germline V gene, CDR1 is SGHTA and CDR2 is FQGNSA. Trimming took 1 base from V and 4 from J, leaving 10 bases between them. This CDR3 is CASSLGGRGNEKLFF. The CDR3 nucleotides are TGTGCCAGCAGCTTAGGGGGGAGGGGTAATGAAAAACTGTTTTTT.

CDR3 loop: CASRRQGSNTGELFF. The CDR3 DNA follows: TGTGCCAGCAGACGACAGGGATCCAACACCGGGGAGCTGTTTTTT. The rearrangement uses TRBV28 and TRBJ2-2; 7 nucleotides match TRBD1. Germline V gene lookup returns CDR1 MDHEN and CDR2 SYDVKM. The CDR3 has 15 amino acids. V lost 6 bases to trimming and J lost 2 bases; unmatched junction nucleotides: 6.

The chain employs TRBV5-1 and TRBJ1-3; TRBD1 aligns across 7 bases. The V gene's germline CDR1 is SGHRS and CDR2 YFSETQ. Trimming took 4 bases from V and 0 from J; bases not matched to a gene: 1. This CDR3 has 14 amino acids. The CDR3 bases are TGCGCCAGCAGCCGGACAGGCTCTGGAAACACCATATATTTT. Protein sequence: CASSRTGSGNTIYF.

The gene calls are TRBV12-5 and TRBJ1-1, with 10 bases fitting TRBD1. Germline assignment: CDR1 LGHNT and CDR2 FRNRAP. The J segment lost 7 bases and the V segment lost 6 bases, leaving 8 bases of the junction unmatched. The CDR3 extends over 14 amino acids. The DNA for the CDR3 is TGTGCTAGTGGAAAACTGGACAGGGGGATTGAAGCTTTCTTT. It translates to CASGKLDRGIEAFF.

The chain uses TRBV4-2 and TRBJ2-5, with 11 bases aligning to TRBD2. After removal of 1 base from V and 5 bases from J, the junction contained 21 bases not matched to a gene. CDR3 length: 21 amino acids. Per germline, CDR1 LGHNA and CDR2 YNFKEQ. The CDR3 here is CASSQGASGGYNGAVGETQYF. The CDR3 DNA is TGTGCCAGCAGCCAAGGGGCTAGCGGGGGGTATAACGGAGCCGTCGGCGAGACCCAGTACTTC.

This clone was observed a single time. DNA for the CDR3: TGTGCCAGTGGGGACAGCCCGAACACTGAAGCTTTCTTT. Translated, it gives CASGDSPNTEAFF. The V call is TRBV6-5, the J call TRBJ1-1; 7 bases map to TRBD1. The V gene end was trimmed by 9 bases and the J gene end by 1 base; junction bases not matched to a gene: 5. CDR3 length: 13 amino acids. The V gene's germline CDR1 is MNHEY and CDR2 SVGAGI.

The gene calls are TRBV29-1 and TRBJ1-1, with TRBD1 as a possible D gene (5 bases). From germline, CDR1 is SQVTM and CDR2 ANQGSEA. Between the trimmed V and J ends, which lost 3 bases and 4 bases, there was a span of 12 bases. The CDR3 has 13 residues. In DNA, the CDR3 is TGCAGCGTTGAGGCAGGGTTCCCCACTGAAGCTTTCTTT. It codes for CSVEAGFPTEAFF.

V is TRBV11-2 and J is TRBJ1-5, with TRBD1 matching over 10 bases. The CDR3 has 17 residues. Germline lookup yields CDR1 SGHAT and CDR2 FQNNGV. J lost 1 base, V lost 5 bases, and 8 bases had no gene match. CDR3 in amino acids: CASSLTTGGASNQPQHF. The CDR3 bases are TGTGCCAGCAGCCTTACGACAGGGGGCGCAAGCAATCAGCCCCAGCATTTT.

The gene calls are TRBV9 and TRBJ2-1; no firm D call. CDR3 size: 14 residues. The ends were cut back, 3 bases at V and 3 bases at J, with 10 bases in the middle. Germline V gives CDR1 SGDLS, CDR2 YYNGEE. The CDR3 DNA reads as TGTGCCAGCAGCGCCGACACCGTCTACAATGAGCAGTTCTTC. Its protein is CASSADTVYNEQFF.

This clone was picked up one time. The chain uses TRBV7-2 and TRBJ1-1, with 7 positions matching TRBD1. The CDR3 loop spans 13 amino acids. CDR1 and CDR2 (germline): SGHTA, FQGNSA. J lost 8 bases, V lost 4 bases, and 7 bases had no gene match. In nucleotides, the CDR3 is TGTGCCAGCAGCTCAGGACAGGTGAGGGAAGCTTTCTTT. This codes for CASSSGQVREAFF.